A single sample gave rise to the 11 T cell receptor beta chains below, sequenced in a study of T-cell reconstitution after alpha-beta-depleted transplantation in children. Preparation of the TCRbeta library used unique molecular identifiers. TCRdb fed the PCR reads into MiXCR, producing one record per CDR3 protein. Seen here are a few hundred thousand distinct CDR3 sequences, approximately 20% observed once, and the top ten hold approximately 9.9%. Sample: PBMCs, mostly from graft donor cells, taken 180 days after TCRalphabeta/CD19-depleted stem cell transplant. The receptor set was obtained from a male patient aged 10 to 17 who had a stem cell transplant for acute lymphoblastic leukemia, so the T cells may come from the graft donor.

The chain recombines TRBV6-5 with TRBJ2-1; 7 bases agree with TRBD2. After removal of 2 bases from V and 5 bases from J, the junction contained 3 bases not matched to a gene. Per the germline V gene, CDR1 is MNHEY and CDR2 is SVGAGI. The CDR3 has 14 residues. In DNA form, the CDR3 reads TGTGCCAGCAGTTACCTAGCGGAGCACAATGAGCAGTTCTTC. It translates to CASSYLAEHNEQFF.

V and J are TRBV20-1 and TRBJ1-1; D is possibly TRBD1 (5 bases). Germline V CDR1 and CDR2: DFQATT, SNEGSKA (reference sequence). This CDR3 has 11 amino acids. V was shortened by 2 bases and J by 7 bases, with 8 bases between the two germline ends. The CDR3 spells CSARTGVEAFF. CDR3 sequence (DNA): TGCAGTGCTAGAACGGGGGTTGAAGCTTTCTTT.

J is TRBJ2-2 and V is TRBV6-1; D call uncertain. Germline CDR1 and CDR2: MNHNS and SASEGT. The CDR3 runs to 16 residues. V was shortened by 7 bases and J by 2 bases, with 17 bases between the two germline ends. As DNA, the CDR3 is TGTGCCAGCACCCAACGGCTGGCAGTTAACACCGGGGAGCTGTTTTTT. It translates to CASTQRLAVNTGELFF.

The chain has TRBV6-5 and TRBJ2-3; 10 bases map to TRBD2. The CDR3 is 17 amino acids. Germline CDR1 reads MNHEY; CDR2 reads SVGAGI. The V and J ends lost 2 bases and 4 bases, in that order; junction bases with no gene match: 9. CDR3 nucleotides: TGTGCCAGCAGTTACCCCACAGCGGGAGGGGGGTCAGATACGCAGTATTTT. Translated: CASSYPTAGGGSDTQYF.

This rearrangement joins TRBV4-1 to TRBJ2-1; TRBD2 matches at 9 bases. The junction had 7 bases not matched to a gene; V was cut back by 5 bases and J by 2 bases. The CDR3 extends over 16 amino acids. Germline values: CDR1 MGHRA, CDR2 YSYEKL. In nucleotides, the CDR3 is TGCGCCAGCAGCGCCCCCGGGACTAGCACCTACAATGAGCAGTTCTTC. It is translated as CASSAPGTSTYNEQFF.

The chain carries TRBV5-4 and TRBJ2-7, with 11 bases matching TRBD1. This CDR3 is built from 21 residues. Germline V gene lookup returns CDR1 SGHNT and CDR2 YYREEE (reference sequence). J lost 3 bases, V lost 7 bases, and 27 bases had no gene match. The CDR3 bases are TGTGCCAGCGGCTCCGGGGACAGGGGGGTCAAGCGCCCCAGCTGGAACTACGAGCAGTACTTC. It encodes CASGSGDRGVKRPSWNYEQYF. Together with reference TRBV5-4 and TRBJ2-7, the CDR3 gives the full variable domain: ETGVTQSPTHLIKTRGQQVTLRCSSQSGHNTVSWYQQALGQGPQFIFQYYREEENGRGNFPPRFSGLQFPNYSSELNVNALELDDSALYLCASGSGDRGVKRPSWNYEQYFGPGTRLTVT.

This clonotype showed up just a few times. This rearrangement joins TRBV5-1 to TRBJ2-6, with 10 bases lining up with TRBD1. Germline trimming cut 0 bases from V and 3 bases from J; bases unmatched to any gene: 3. Looked up from germline, CDR1 is SGHRS and CDR2 is YFSETQ. The CDR3 is 17 residues long. CDR3 sequence: CASSLVTGGDGANVLTF. CDR3 nucleotide sequence: TGCGCCAGCAGCTTGGTGACAGGGGGCGATGGGGCCAACGTCCTGACTTTC. Filled out from reference TRBV5-1 and TRBJ2-6, the complete variable domain reads KAGVTQTPRYLIKTRGQQVTLSCSPISGHRSVSWYQQTPGQGLQFLFEYFSETQRNKGNFPGRFSGRQFSNSRSEMNVSTLELGDSALYLCASSLVTGGDGANVLTFGAGSRLTVL.

The chain carries TRBV6-1 and TRBJ2-3, with D unclear. The CDR3 contains 14 residues. With 3 bases removed from V and 4 bases from J, the gap between germline ends came to 11 bases. CDR1 MNHNS and CDR2 SASEGT come from the germline V gene. The CDR3 region has the DNA TGTGCCAGCAGTGAGCGAGAGGTAGCAGATACGCAGTATTTT. Its protein product is CASSEREVADTQYF.

The sample holds a few counts of this clonotype. The chain uses TRBV5-5 and TRBJ2-2, with 9 bases that match TRBD2. J gave up 3 bases and V 2 bases, and 2 bases lay outside the gene matches. The CDR3 runs 15 residues. CDR1 is SGHKS, CDR2 YYEKEE, per germline (reference sequence). CDR3 region: CASSFRLADTGELFF. The CDR3 bases are TGTGCCAGCAGCTTTAGACTAGCGGACACCGGGGAGCTGTTTTTT.

The rearrangement links TRBV5-5 to TRBJ2-7; D gene ambiguous. CDR3 size: 14 residues. The germline CDR1 and CDR2 sequences are SGHKS and YYEKEE (reference sequence). V lost 1 base and J 2 bases, leaving 10 bases between the germline ends. The chain's CDR3 is CASSLPVSPYEQYF. In nucleotides, the CDR3 is TGTGCCAGCAGCTTGCCAGTTTCCCCCTACGAGCAGTACTTC.

This clonotype was picked up a small number of times. CDR3 sequence: CASKRVRVDPYNEQFF. CDR3 nucleotides: TGTGCCAGCAAGCGAGTCCGGGTCGACCCCTACAATGAGCAGTTCTTC. V usage is TRBV6-1 and J usage is TRBJ2-1, with no clear D. Germline CDR1 is MNHNS and CDR2 is SASEGT. This CDR3 is 16 amino acids long. V dropped 7 bases and J dropped 2 bases, with 18 bases sitting between them.